The rows below give T cell receptor beta chains drawn from one sample of a study of blood T cell repertoires in COVID-19. The data were produced by immunoSEQ multiplex PCR, yet TCRdb's version contains in-frame clones alone and is incomplete. Among 250,000 to 350,000 clones listed, roughly 90% were seen once. The sequencing sample was made of PBMCs or T cells enriched from blood (not recorded which). These receptors all stem from a woman aged 18 to 35 with acute COVID-19. Each CDR3 is given with its conserved first and last residue. D genes are given only for firm matches. Some rows mark clone size as missing; the rest say once, few, many or name a class of expanded clone.

TRBD2	TRBV9	TRBJ2-3	NA	TGTGCCAGCAGCGTAGTAGGTAGCGGGAACACAGATACGCAGTATTTT	CASSVVGSGNTDTQYF
NA	TRBV6-5	TRBJ1-1	NA	TGTGCCAGCAGTTACCGGGGAGGTGAGAACACTGAAGCTTTCTTT	CASSYRGGENTEAFF
TRBD1	TRBV19	TRBJ1-5	NA	TGTGCCAGTAGTATATCACAGGGGCTCGGGGGAAGCAATCAGCCCCAGCATTTT	CASSISQGLGGSNQPQHF
NA	TRBV5-1	TRBJ1-6	few	TGCGCCAGCAGCTCCCGCGGGGGAGATAATTCACCCCTCCACTTT	CASSSRGGDNSPLHF
NA	TRBV28	TRBJ1-2	NA	TGTGCCAGCAGTTTAAGGAAGACAAGCGGCGGCTACACCTTC	CASSLRKTSGGYTF
TRBD1	TRBV28	TRBJ1-5	NA	TGTGCCAGCAGTTTATCCGGGACAGGGGTGCCCCAGCATTTT	CASSLSGTGVPQHF
NA	TRBV27	TRBJ1-1	few	TGTGCCAGCAGTTTTGCCAGGAACACTGAAGCTTTCTTT	CASSFARNTEAFF
NA	TRBV19	TRBJ2-7	NA	TGTGCCAGTAGTCCCTGGGGTACGGGACTGAGCTACGAGCAGTACTTC	CASSPWGTGLSYEQYF
NA	TRBV15	TRBJ1-4	NA	TGTGCCACCAGCCAGCCTTCTACGGGTGAAAAACTGTTTTTT	CATSQPSTGEKLFF
NA	TRBV28	TRBJ1-2	once	TGTGCCAGCAGTTTAGTGACAGACTATGGCTACACCTTC	CASSLVTDYGYTF
TRBD1	TRBV6-1	TRBJ1-2	NA	TGTGCCAGCAGTGACACAGGGGGAAACTATGGCTACACCTTC	CASSDTGGNYGYTF
TRBD1	TRBV24-1	TRBJ2-7	NA	TGTGCCACCAGTGATGCCGGGACAGCCTACGAGCAGTACTTC	CATSDAGTAYEQYF
NA	TRBV19	TRBJ1-2	NA	TGTGCCAGTAGTATCCAGGGGTCCGATGGCTACACCTTC	CASSIQGSDGYTF
NA	TRBV25-1	TRBJ1-2	NA	TGTGCCAGCAGTGACAGCAGGGCCACTAACTATGGCTACACCTTC	CASSDSRATNYGYTF
NA	TRBV28	TRBJ1-2	NA	TGTGCCAGCGGAGCAGGGTATGGCTACACCTTC	CASGAGYGYTF
NA	TRBV2	TRBJ2-2	NA	TGTGCCAGCAGTGTCACCAGGGACACCGGGGAGCTGTTTTTT	CASSVTRDTGELFF
NA	TRBV11-2	TRBJ2-7	NA	TGTGCCAGCAGCTTGCGGGTATCCTACGAGCAGTACTTC	CASSLRVSYEQYF
NA	TRBV18	TRBJ2-2	NA	TGTGCCAGCTCTCTAACCATGGAGGGCTCCGGGGAGCTGTTTTTT	CASSLTMEGSGELFF
TRBD1	TRBV6-5	TRBJ1-6	NA	TGTGCCAGCAGCGCTCGGGGGGGACAGTCACCCCTCCACTTT	CASSARGGQSPLHF
NA	TRBV7-2	TRBJ2-7	NA	TGTGCCAGCAGCTCCACCGGGACTGTCTCCTACGAGCAGTACTTC	CASSSTGTVSYEQYF
NA	TRBV9	TRBJ2-7	NA	TGTGCCAGCAGCACCCAGGAGGGATCAACCTACGAGCAGTACTTC	CASSTQEGSTYEQYF
NA	TRBV28	TRBJ2-7	once	TGTGCCAGCAGCCGGGTCCTCTACGAGCAGTACTTC	CASSRVLYEQYF
NA	TRBV24-1	TRBJ1-2	NA	TGTGCCACCAGTGAGTCGGGTGGTCGGGGCTACACCTTC	CATSESGGRGYTF
NA	TRBV7-3	TRBJ2-2	NA	TGTGCCAGCAGCTCTGCTGGGGCGCAGGACACCGGGGAGCTGTTTTTT	CASSSAGAQDTGELFF
NA	TRBV7-9	TRBJ1-4	NA	TGTGCCAGCAGCACCTCGGGTGTTGGTGAAAAACTGTTTTTT	CASSTSGVGEKLFF
TRBD1	TRBV6-6	TRBJ2-7	NA	TGTGCCAGCAGCTATACAGGGGCTCCGATCTCCTACGAGCAGTACTTC	CASSYTGAPISYEQYF
TRBD1	TRBV2	TRBJ1-2	NA	TGTGCCAGCAGTACCCCGGGACAGGAGGCAATCTATGGCTACACCTTC	CASSTPGQEAIYGYTF
NA	TRBV10-3	TRBJ2-7	NA	TGTGCCATCAGTATTGACAACACCTACGAGCAGTACTTC	CAISIDNTYEQYF
NA	TRBV29-1	TRBJ1-4	NA	TGCAGCGTTGGTTCCGGCGGCGGGGAAAAACTGTTTTTT	CSVGSGGGEKLFF
TRBD1	TRBV28	TRBJ1-5	NA	TGTGCCAGCAGTTTATCCACAGGGGTAGGGGATCAGCCCCAGCATTTT	CASSLSTGVGDQPQHF
NA	TRBV15	TRBJ2-3	NA	TGTGCCACCAGCAGACCACTACGAGATACGCAGTATTTT	CATSRPLRDTQYF
TRBD1	TRBV28	TRBJ1-2	NA	TGTGCCACTCTACCGGGACAGCTTCTATGGGGCTACACCTTC	CATLPGQLLWGYTF
NA	TRBV24-1	TRBJ1-6	NA	TGTGCCACCAGTGATTCGGTTAATTCACCCCTCCACTTT	CATSDSVNSPLHF
TRBD1	TRBV27	TRBJ1-2	NA	TGTGCCAGCAGTTTAAGGGCCAGGGGGGACTATGGCTACACCTTC	CASSLRARGDYGYTF
NA	TRBV14	TRBJ1-2	NA	TGTGCCAGCAGCCAAGGCCTCACAGGGACAACCAACTATGGCTACACCTTC	CASSQGLTGTTNYGYTF
NA	TRBV11-2	TRBJ2-7	NA	TGTGCCAGCAGCCACTTTATTCACGAGCAGTACTTC	CASSHFIHEQYF
TRBD1	TRBV19	TRBJ1-5	NA	TGTGCCAGTAGTATAAGGGGGCTTAGAAATCAGCCCCAGCATTTT	CASSIRGLRNQPQHF
NA	TRBV11-3	TRBJ2-2	NA	TGTGCCAGCAGCCTACCGACAGTAGCCGGGGAGCTGTTTTTT	CASSLPTVAGELFF
TRBD1	TRBV11-3	TRBJ1-4	NA	TGTGCCAGCAGCTCTTACCAGGGGGTGAATGAAAAACTGTTTTTT	CASSSYQGVNEKLFF
NA	TRBV19	TRBJ1-1	NA	TGTGCCAGTAGTCTACAGGGTGACACTGAAGCTTTCTTT	CASSLQGDTEAFF
TRBD2	TRBV2	TRBJ2-3	once	TGTGCCAGCAGACCACTAGCGGGAGTTGCAGATACGCAGTATTTT	CASRPLAGVADTQYF
TRBD1	TRBV5-1	TRBJ1-2	NA	TGCGCCAGCAGCCTACGGGACAGTAGTGGCTACACCTTC	CASSLRDSSGYTF
TRBD2	TRBV5-4	TRBJ2-5	NA	TGTGCCAGCAGCCACCCTCTTATAGCGGGAGCTTCGACAAAGCAGACCCAGTACTTC	CASSHPLIAGASTKQTQYF
TRBD1	TRBV5-6	TRBJ1-1	NA	TGTGCCAGCAGCTATCCAGGGGGTTATACTGAAGCTTTCTTT	CASSYPGGYTEAFF
TRBD2	TRBV10-2	TRBJ2-7	NA	TGCGCCAGCAGTGAGTCGGGGGGAGGGGAGCAGTACTTC	CASSESGGGEQYF
NA	TRBV21-1	TRBJ1-5	NA	TGTGCCAGCAGCAAGTATTATAGGGGAAGTAATCAGCCCCAGCATTTT	CASSKYYRGSNQPQHF
NA	TRBV11-3	TRBJ2-7	NA	TGTGCCAGCAGCTTAACGCAGGGAACCTACGAGCAGTACTTC	CASSLTQGTYEQYF
TRBD2	TRBV9	TRBJ2-1	NA	TGTGCCAGCAGCGTGAGGCCAGCGGGAGGGGACAATGAGCAGTTCTTC	CASSVRPAGGDNEQFF
TRBD2	TRBV10-3	TRBJ2-1	NA	TGTGCCATCAGATCCGGACTAGCGGGAGTGACGAGCTCCTACAATGAGCAGTTCTTC	CAIRSGLAGVTSSYNEQFF
TRBD1	TRBV10-3	TRBJ1-2	once	TGTGCCATCAGTGAGACAGGGGGGGACTATGGCTACACCTTC	CAISETGGDYGYTF
NA	TRBV28	TRBJ2-2	NA	TGTGCCAGCAGTTTACCGTTCGCGAACACCGGGGAGCTGTTTTTT	CASSLPFANTGELFF
TRBD1	TRBV28	TRBJ1-5	once	TGTGCCAGCAGTTTATTACAGGGGAGCCAGCCCCAGCATTTT	CASSLLQGSQPQHF
NA	TRBV20-1	TRBJ1-2	NA	TGCAGTGCTAGTAGTCAGGGAGGGCCCTCCTACTATGGCTACACCTTC	CSASSQGGPSYYGYTF